The source of this T cell receptor beta chain is a study of blood T cells in healthy people across ages. This clonotype was counted at least ten times. Its matching antigen is unknown. General study findings and limits: More naive CD4+ cells and higher diversity were found in long-lived than in aged donors.

CDR3 length: 12 amino acids. Germline lookup yields CDR1 SQVTM and CDR2 ANQGSEA. Trimming pared 4 bases from V and 3 bases from J, leaving 10 bases between. With a J-beta primer mix and a sample-barcoded 5' primer, a second PCR ran about 7 to 12 cycles. TCRdb re-called the 5' RACE reads with MiXCR, one entry per CDR3 protein. The sample has hundreds of thousands of distinct CDR3 sequences; roughly 20% are singletons. Sample donors were healthy Caucasian individuals that came from Russia, aged 6 to 90. Sequencing was carried out using blood. The clonotype was recovered from a man between 65 and 85 years old in good health. V is TRBV29-1 and J is TRBJ2-7; perhaps TRBD1 as D (6 bases). This chain's CDR3 is CSVVQTGYEQYF. The CDR3 coding sequence is TGCAGCGTTGTACAGACAGGCTACGAGCAGTACTTC.